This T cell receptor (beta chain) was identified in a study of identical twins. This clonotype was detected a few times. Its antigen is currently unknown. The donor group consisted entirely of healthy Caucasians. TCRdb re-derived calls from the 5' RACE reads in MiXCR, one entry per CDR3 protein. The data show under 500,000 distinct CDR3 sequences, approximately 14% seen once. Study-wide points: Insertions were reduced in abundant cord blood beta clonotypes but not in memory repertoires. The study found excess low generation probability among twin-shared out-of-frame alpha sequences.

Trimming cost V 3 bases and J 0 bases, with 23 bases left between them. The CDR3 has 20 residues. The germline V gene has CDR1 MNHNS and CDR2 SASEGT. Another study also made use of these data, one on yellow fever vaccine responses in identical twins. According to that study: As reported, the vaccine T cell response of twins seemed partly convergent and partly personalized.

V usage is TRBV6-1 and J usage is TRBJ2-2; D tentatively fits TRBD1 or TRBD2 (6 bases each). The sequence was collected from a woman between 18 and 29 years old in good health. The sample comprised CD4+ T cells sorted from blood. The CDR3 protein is CASSESWSGGGSANTGELFF. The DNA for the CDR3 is TGTGCCAGCAGTGAGAGTTGGTCAGGAGGGGGATCCGCGAACACCGGGGAGCTGTTTTTT.